Listed below are T cell receptor beta chains from one sample, sequenced in a study of vaccination and CD4 T cells after COVID-19. These receptors lack a known antigen. TCRdb re-derived calls from the PCR reads in MiXCR, one entry per CDR3 protein. This repertoire shows fewer than 25,000 distinct CDR3 sequences, more than 40% found once; its top ten account for roughly 6.3%. This specimen consisted of CD4+ T cells from blood, cultured in vitro, obtained before SARS-CoV-2 vaccination. The receptors originated from a human donor who had recovered from COVID-19. CDR3s include the opening cysteine and the closing phenylalanine or tryptophan. The D gene is left open where the match is weak. A row's size may be missing; if present it is once, few, many or a size class.

j_call clone_size cdr3_length d_call v_call cdr3_aa cdr3_nt
TRBJ1-2 few 14 - TRBV6-1 CASTPTNSPYGYTF TGTGCCAGCACCCCAACGAACAGTCCCTATGGCTACACCTTC
TRBJ1-2 - 15 - TRBV19 CASSRQGPGGEGYTF TGTGCCAGTAGTCGTCAGGGCCCAGGAGGGGAAGGCTACACCTTC
TRBJ1-3 - 15 - TRBV27 CASSLYGRDGNTIYF TGTGCCAGCAGTCTGTATGGCAGAGACGGAAACACCATATATTTT
TRBJ1-5 - 14 - TRBV20-1 CSASWWSTDQPQHF TGCAGTGCTAGTTGGTGGTCCACCGATCAGCCCCAGCATTTT
TRBJ1-2 - 16 - TRBV10-2 CASSSGTRRSYYGYTF TGCGCCAGCAGTTCGGGGACCCGCAGGTCGTACTATGGCTACACCTTC
TRBJ1-5 - 15 - TRBV2 CASSHGGGSNQPQHF TGTGCCAGCAGTCATGGGGGGGGAAGCAATCAGCCCCAGCATTTT
TRBJ2-1 - 15 - TRBV25-1 CASSEDPVPHNEQFF TGTGCCAGCAGTGAAGACCCGGTTCCCCACAATGAGCAGTTCTTC
TRBJ1-5 - 16 TRBD1 TRBV20-1 CSARKGTGGNNQPQHF TGCAGTGCTAGAAAAGGGACAGGGGGGAACAATCAGCCCCAGCATTTT
TRBJ1-1 - 14 - TRBV6-1 CASSEPGAFTEAFF TGTGCCAGCAGTGAACCAGGGGCGTTCACTGAAGCTTTCTTT
TRBJ1-3 - 18 TRBD1 TRBV27 CASSAYPVGQGSGNTIYF TGTGCCAGCAGTGCATACCCCGTGGGACAGGGTTCTGGAAACACCATATATTTT
TRBJ2-2 - 16 - TRBV12-3/TRBV12-4 CASSLITPTGTGELFF TGTGCCAGCAGTTTAATAACGCCTACGGGCACCGGGGAGCTGTTTTTT
TRBJ1-5 once 13 - TRBV19 CASGGQSGQPQHF TGTGCCAGTGGAGGACAGAGCGGTCAGCCCCAGCATTTT
TRBJ2-1 - 16 TRBD2 TRBV27 CASSSWTSGRAGEQFF TGTGCCAGCAGTTCCTGGACTAGCGGGAGGGCAGGGGAGCAGTTCTTC
TRBJ1-2 few 12 - TRBV2 CASRAVLGGYTF TGTGCCAGCAGAGCCGTCCTCGGTGGCTACACCTTC
TRBJ1-1 few 14 - TRBV7-2 CASSFLGLGTEAFF TGTGCCAGCAGCTTCCTAGGGTTGGGCACTGAAGCTTTCTTT
TRBJ2-1 once 15 - TRBV19 CASSIRLATYNEQFF TGTGCCAGTAGTATTAGGCTAGCGACCTACAATGAGCAGTTCTTC
TRBJ2-7 once 13 - TRBV7-2 CASSLFEAYEQYF TGTGCCAGCAGCTTATTTGAGGCCTACGAGCAGTACTTC
TRBJ1-5 - 19 - TRBV6-5 CASSSVILRGKGSEQPQHF TGTGCCAGCAGTTCGGTAATATTGAGAGGGAAGGGTTCGGAGCAGCCCCAGCATTTT
TRBJ2-1 - 14 TRBD2 TRBV6-4 CATRPSGRDTEQFF TGTGCCACGCGCCCTAGCGGGAGGGACACTGAGCAGTTCTTC
TRBJ2-3 - 12 - TRBV7-2 CASSSVQDTQYF TGTGCCAGCAGCTCCGTGCAAGATACGCAGTATTTT
TRBJ2-7 few 15 - TRBV2 CASSEGTGTLYEQYF TGTGCCAGCAGTGAAGGAACCGGGACATTGTACGAGCAGTACTTC
TRBJ1-3 - 16 - TRBV7-2 CASSPPWGSSGNTIYF TGTGCCAGCAGCCCTCCCTGGGGGAGCTCTGGAAACACCATATATTTT
TRBJ1-2 few 14 - TRBV11-3 CASSLSKGLGGYTF TGTGCCAGCAGCCTATCTAAGGGACTGGGGGGCTACACCTTC
TRBJ1-1 - 13 - TRBV6-5 CASSSPLGTEAFF TGTGCCAGCAGTTCTCCCCTTGGGACTGAAGCTTTCTTT
TRBJ1-5 - 13 - TRBV7-9 CASSLTGGQPQHF TGTGCCAGCAGCTTAACGGGGGGTCAGCCCCAGCATTTT
TRBJ2-3 - 15 - TRBV2 CASRKGWQAADTQYF TGTGCCAGCAGGAAGGGGTGGCAGGCGGCAGATACGCAGTATTTT
TRBJ2-7 - 19 - TRBV28 CASSLRVDLWGQPTYEQYF TGTGCCAGCAGTTTAAGGGTTGATCTCTGGGGCCAGCCGACCTACGAGCAGTACTTC